Each of the 26 T cell receptor beta chains below was sequenced from the same sample in a study of blood T cell repertoires in COVID-19. Assay: immunoSEQ multiplex PCR; the TCRdb copy retains only in-frame clones and omits some. The sample records around 63,000 clones, over 60% being singletons. The source material was peripheral blood. The receptors here all came from a woman in her seventies with COVID-19, enrolled during active disease.

The chain joins TRBV28 to TRBJ2-1; 11 bases fit TRBD2. Germline lookup yields CDR1 MDHEN and CDR2 SYDVKM. The CDR3 totals 15 residues. V gave up 7 bases and J gave up 2 bases; unmatched junction bases: 4. For the CDR3, the DNA is TGTGCCAGCACACTAGCGGGAGTAGCCTACAATGAGCAGTTCTTC. Residues: CASTLAGVAYNEQFF. The full variable domain, completed using reference TRBV28 and TRBJ2-1, is DVKVTQSSRYLVKRTGEKVFLECVQDMDHENMFWYRQDPGLGLRLIYFSYDVKMKEKGDIPEGYSVSREKKERFSLILESASTNQTSMYLCASTLAGVAYNEQFFGPGTRLTVL.

The CDR3 region is CASSGQRGLAKNIQYF. In DNA form, the CDR3 reads TGTGCCAGCAGTGGGCAGCGGGGTCTAGCCAAAAACATTCAGTACTTC. The V call is TRBV6-2 or TRBV6-3, the J call TRBJ2-4; 7 bases are a match to TRBD2. This CDR3 has 16 residues. The junction had 7 bases not matched to a gene; V was cut back by 5 bases and J by 0 bases. The V gene's germline CDR1 is MNHEY and CDR2 SVGEGT.

In this sample, this clone turned up a few times. This chain's CDR3 is CASSLRAGGEQFF. The DNA for the CDR3 is TGTGCCAGCAGCTTAAGGGCTGGCGGGGAGCAGTTCTTC. V and J are TRBV7-3 and TRBJ2-1; a weak D match, TRBD2 (5 bases). The CDR3 has 13 residues. Germline V gene lookup returns CDR1 SGHTA and CDR2 FQGTGA. The germline V and J ends were trimmed by 1 base and 10 bases, with 11 bases remaining between them.

CDR3 coding DNA: TGTGCCAGCAGCCTAAATGGCGGGGGCGGCGGGGAGCTGTTTTTT. Protein: CASSLNGGGGGELFF. The chain joins TRBV7-6 to TRBJ2-2, with a weak D call TRBD2 (7 bases). The V end lost 5 bases, the J end lost 7 bases, and 17 bases lay between the germline ends. Germline-derived CDR1 and CDR2 are SGHVS and FNYEAQ. CDR3 length: 15 amino acids.

This chain uses TRBV19 with TRBJ2-1, with TRBD2 identical over 10 bases. The CDR3 totals 16 residues. In germline, CDR1 is LNHDA, CDR2 SQIVND (reference sequence). The V segment lost 3 bases and the J segment 2 bases; nucleotides outside the gene matches: 4. The CDR3 is CASSISSGRTYNEQFF. DNA for the CDR3: TGTGCCAGTAGTATTTCTAGCGGGAGAACCTACAATGAGCAGTTCTTC.

This clone has only a few counts. V usage is TRBV7-2 and J usage is TRBJ2-2; TRBD2 might be the D (6 bases). CDR3 length equals 14 residues. Germline values: CDR1 SGHTA, CDR2 FQGNSA. V was clipped by 9 bases and J by 4 bases, with 15 bases between them. Written as DNA, the CDR3 is TGTGCCAGTCACTGGGCGGGACTCACCGGGGAGCTGTTTTTT. The encoded protein is CASHWAGLTGELFF.

The rearrangement uses TRBV29-1 and TRBJ2-3; 9 nucleotides align to TRBD2. The CDR3 loop spans 16 amino acids. The germline gives CDR1 SQVTM, CDR2 ANQGSEA. The ends lost 5 bases at V and 3 bases at J; junction bases unmatched: 12. The CDR3 DNA follows: TGCAGCGTTCAGAGGCGCGGGGGGGCCAGGACAGATACGCAGTATTTT. As protein: CSVQRRGGARTDTQYF.

This chain joins TRBV18 and TRBJ2-4; 11 nucleotides match TRBD2. CDR1 and CDR2 from the germline V gene are KGHSH and LQKENI. The CDR3 totals 17 residues. With 3 bases clipped from V and 6 bases from J, the junction kept 10 bases outside the gene matches. DNA of the CDR3: TGTGCCAGCTCACCCGCGGTAGCGGGGGGGGACCTAAACATTCAGTACTTC. The encoded protein is CASSPAVAGGDLNIQYF.

The chain links TRBV29-1 to TRBJ2-3, with D maybe TRBD1 (5 bases). This CDR3 contains 10 residues. Germline loops: CDR1 SQVTM, CDR2 ANQGSEA. V gave up 6 bases and J gave up 6 bases, with 7 bases separating them. The CDR3 nucleotides read TGCAGCGTAGGGGTGGATACGCAGTATTTT. Translated, it gives CSVGVDTQYF.

The chain has TRBV9 and TRBJ2-5, with TRBD2 identical over 10 bases. The CDR3 covers 17 residues. V shed 0 bases and J 2 bases; nucleotides not matched to a gene: 7. Germline CDR1 reads SGDLS; CDR2 reads YYNGEE. CDR3 region: CASSVDPAGGTQETQYF. CDR3 nucleotide sequence: TGTGCCAGCAGCGTAGATCCAGCGGGGGGGACTCAAGAGACCCAGTACTTC.

This rearrangement joins TRBV24-1 to TRBJ2-3; D unresolved. The CDR3 covers 12 residues. V lost 7 bases and J 6 bases, leaving 10 bases between the germline ends. CDR1 is KGHDR, CDR2 SFDVKD, per germline. In DNA, the CDR3 is TGTGCCACCAGGTCGCCACAGGATACGCAGTATTTT. It encodes CATRSPQDTQYF.

This clone came up a few times. This sequence joins TRBV7-9 and TRBJ2-3; D possibly corresponds to TRBD2 (6 bases). The CDR3 totals 15 residues. Germline loops: CDR1 SEHNR, CDR2 FQNEAQ (reference sequence). The ends were cut back, 1 base at V and 2 bases at J, with 10 bases in the middle. The DNA for the CDR3 is TGTGCCAGCAGCTTAGACCGGGACTTCACAGATACGCAGTATTTT. Its translation is CASSLDRDFTDTQYF.

This rearrangement joins TRBV3-1 (or the pseudogene TRBV3-2) to TRBJ1-2; D ambiguous. V lost 4 bases to trimming and J lost 8 bases, with 14 bases between them. The germline CDR1 and CDR2 sequences are LGHDT and YNNKEL (reference sequence). CDR3 length: 13 residues. In DNA form, the CDR3 reads TGTGCCAGCAGCCCTATTCTGGACTTCGGCTACACCTTC. It translates to CASSPILDFGYTF.

This chain connects TRBV6-5 to TRBJ2-5; 10 bases map to TRBD2. Germline V lookup: CDR1 MNHEY, CDR2 SVGAGI. There are 15 residues in the CDR3. J lost 3 bases, V lost 6 bases, and 7 bases had no gene match. CDR3 in amino acids: CASRSGLAGEETQYF. In nucleotides, the CDR3 is TGTGCCAGCAGATCCGGGCTAGCGGGAGAAGAGACCCAGTACTTC.

The rearrangement links TRBV19 to TRBJ1-5, with a weak D call TRBD1 (6 bases). CDR3 size: 14 residues. Trimming left V 6 bases short and J 4 bases short, with 13 bases between. Germline V gene data show CDR1 as LNHDA and CDR2 as SQIVND (reference sequence). The CDR3 DNA reads as TGTGCCAGTAGCCGGACAGAACTGAATCAGCCCCAGCATTTT. It translates to CASSRTELNQPQHF.

The sample holds a few counts of this clone. The V call is TRBV27, the J call TRBJ2-3; TRBD1 agrees at 9 bases. The CDR3 extends over 15 amino acids. Trimming removed 2 bases from V and 8 bases from J; junction bases left unmatched: 8. Germline V gene sequence: CDR1 MNHEY, CDR2 SMNVEV (reference sequence). The CDR3 loop is CASSLLGQGRGTQYF. DNA for the CDR3: TGTGCCAGCAGTTTACTGGGACAGGGTAGGGGTACGCAGTATTTT.

V usage is TRBV6-4 and J usage is TRBJ2-3; TRBD1 aligns across 7 bases. With 4 bases clipped from V and 5 bases from J, the junction kept 6 bases outside the gene matches. The CDR3 consists of 14 residues. The V gene's germline CDR1 is MRHNA and CDR2 SNTAGT. The CDR3 DNA sequence: TGTGCCAGCAGTGGTGGGACAGAGGGAGATACGCAGTATTTT. Translated, it gives CASSGGTEGDTQYF.

The V call is TRBV21-1, the J call TRBJ1-1; TRBD1, the table's D call, lacks a check against the DNA. TRBV21-1 is labeled a pseudogene. This CDR3 region has 15 residues. The CDR3 DNA sequence: TGTGCCAGCAGCCACCGGGACAGACTTAACACTGAAGCTTTCTTT. Amino acid sequence: CASSHRDRLNTEAFF.

J is TRBJ1-5 and V is TRBV19; 9 bases fit TRBD1. The CDR3 contains 14 residues. Per germline, CDR1 LNHDA and CDR2 SQIVND (reference sequence). The ends lost 9 bases at V and 3 bases at J; junction bases unmatched: 6. CDR3 bases: TGTGCCAGAGACCGGGACAGGGTCAATCAGCCCCAGCATTTT. Translating gives CARDRDRVNQPQHF.

This clone was seen only a few times. The chain couples TRBV6-6 to TRBJ2-7; 8 bases are a match to TRBD1. Germline CDR1 and CDR2: MNHNY and SVGAGI (reference sequence). This CDR3 region has 13 residues. Trimming at V came to 5 bases and at J to 3 bases, leaving 3 bases not matched to a gene. The DNA for the CDR3 is TGTGCCAGCAGTCACGGACAGGGCTACGAGCAGTACGTC. The encoded protein is CASSHGQGYEQYV.

The chain combines TRBV10-3 with TRBJ2-1; 9 bases are shared with TRBD1. J lost 8 bases, V lost 10 bases, and 6 bases had no gene match. The length of the CDR3 is 12 residues. CDR1 ENHRY and CDR2 SYGVKD come from the germline V gene. The CDR3 spells CATLDRGDEQFF. CDR3 bases: TGTGCCACATTGGACAGGGGCGATGAGCAGTTCTTC.

The gene calls are TRBV10-3 and TRBJ2-5; tentative D call: TRBD2 (5 bases). The V gene's germline CDR1 is ENHRY and CDR2 SYGVKD. V lost 3 bases and J lost 1, with 12 bases in between. The CDR3 length is 15 residues. This CDR3 reads CAISEGSLAQETQYF. In nucleotides, the CDR3 is TGTGCCATCAGTGAAGGGAGTCTTGCCCAAGAGACCCAGTACTTC.

The gene calls are TRBV18 and TRBJ2-5, with a tentative D call TRBD1 (6 bases). The CDR3 covers 15 residues. Trimming shortened V by 1 base and J by 1 base, and 10 bases separated the two germline ends. Germline values: CDR1 KGHSH, CDR2 LQKENI. Here the CDR3 DNA reads TGTGCCAGCTCACCACTCCGGGACATCCAAGAGACCCAGTACTTC. Translated: CASSPLRDIQETQYF.

The rearrangement uses TRBV7-3 and TRBJ1-1; 7 positions agree with TRBD1. Trimming at V came to 5 bases and at J to 1 base, leaving 7 bases not matched to a gene. The CDR3 contains 15 residues. Germline CDR1 reads SGHTA; CDR2 reads FQGTGA. Here the CDR3 reads CASSPATGRNTEAFF. The CDR3 nucleotides read TGTGCCAGCAGCCCAGCGACAGGGAGGAACACTGAAGCTTTCTTT.

This chain uses TRBV21-1 with TRBJ2-2; whether TRBD1, the table's D call, matches the DNA was not checked. TRBV21-1 represents a pseudogene. The CDR3 spans 18 residues. The CDR3 DNA is TGTGCCAGCAGCAAAGGCGGCGGACAGGAAAAGAACACCGGGGAGCTGTTTTTT. This gives the protein CASSKGGGQEKNTGELFF.

The V call is TRBV6-5, the J call TRBJ2-1; 7 nucleotides align to TRBD2. Germline loops: CDR1 MNHEY, CDR2 SVGAGI. CDR3 length: 15 residues. Trimming took 6 bases from V and 10 from J; bases not matched to a gene: 15. CDR3 sequence reads: CASRPGGPAGREQFF. The DNA of the CDR3 is TGTGCCAGCAGGCCGGGGGGACCTGCGGGCCGCGAGCAGTTCTTC.